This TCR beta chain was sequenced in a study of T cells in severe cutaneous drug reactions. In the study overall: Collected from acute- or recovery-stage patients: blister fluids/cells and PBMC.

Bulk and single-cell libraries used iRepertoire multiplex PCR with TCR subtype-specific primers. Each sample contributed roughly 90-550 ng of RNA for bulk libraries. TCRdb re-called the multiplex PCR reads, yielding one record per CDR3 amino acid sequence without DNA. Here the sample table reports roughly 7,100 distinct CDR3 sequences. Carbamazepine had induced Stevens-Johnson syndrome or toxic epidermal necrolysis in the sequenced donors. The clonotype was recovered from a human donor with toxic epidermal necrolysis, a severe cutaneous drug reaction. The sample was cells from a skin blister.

This CDR3 reads CASSRQGRSTDTQYF. V and J are TRBV6-1 and TRBJ2-3; with no DNA, the TCRdb D assignment of TRBD1 cannot be verified. Germline CDR1 and CDR2: MNHNS and SASEGT. CDR3 length: 15 amino acids.